The clone carrying this T cell receptor beta chain has just a few counts. The record originates from a study of technical replicates of blood from several donors. Libraries were prepared by immunoSEQ multiplex PCR; TCRdb keeps only in-frame clonotypes and omits some of them. The sample shows roughly 65,000 clones, roughly 86% of them seen only once. Trimming cost V 2 bases and J 3 bases; bases outside gene matches: 6. The CDR3 spans 15 residues. Germline V gives CDR1 MNHNS, CDR2 SASEGT. This chain uses TRBV6-1 with TRBJ2-5; 7 bases line up with TRBD2. The receptor comes from a human donor in good health. Some clones in this sample may be carry-over from other donors' samples. The sample comprised PBMCs. CDR3 region: CASSELWRGKETQYF. The CDR3 bases are TGTGCCAGCAGTGAACTGTGGCGGGGGAAAGAGACCCAGTACTTC.